The subject of this entry is one TCR beta chain. The antigen remains unidentified. Germline loops: CDR1 SGHRS, CDR2 YFSETQ. CDR3 length: 14 amino acids. V was pared by 2 bases and J by 5 bases, with 6 bases of the junction left unmatched. This sample was taken from a study of shared clonotypes between healthy human individuals. For the study at large: Three plates were used per donor for CD4 naive, three for CD4 memory, two for CD8 naive and one for CD8 memory. General observations from the study: Specimens sampled were limited to blood, with tissue repertoires likely differing. Larger estimated richness was generally recorded for naive subsets relative to memory subsets.

The protocol was immunoSEQ multiplex PCR, while the TCRdb copy is restricted to in-frame clones and leaves out a portion. This sample carries approximately 2,000,000 clones, roughly 92% of them seen once, and the ten largest clones take around 0.38%. The sequenced sample was naive CD4+ T cells from PBMCs. The subset denotes: CD45RA+ positively selected. This receptor was identified in a man aged 18 to 29 in good health. Some clones in this sample may be carry-over from other donors' samples. The V call is TRBV5-1, the J call TRBJ2-7; 8 bases agree with TRBD1. The CDR3 region has the DNA TGCGCCAGCAGCTTCAGGACAGGGTCGCACGAGCAGTACTTC. Translating it yields CASSFRTGSHEQYF. Supplemented by reference TRBV5-1 and TRBJ2-7, the full variable domain reads KAGVTQTPRYLIKTRGQQVTLSCSPISGHRSVSWYQQTPGQGLQFLFEYFSETQRNKGNFPGRFSGRQFSNSRSEMNVSTLELGDSALYLCASSFRTGSHEQYFGPGTRLTVT.